These 10 T cell receptor beta chains originate from one sample sequenced in a study of control samples from healthy donors and cancer patients. Generated by immunoSEQ multiplex PCR, the TCRdb table keeps only in-frame clones and is missing some. This sample has 95,000 to 150,000 clones, with 87% found just once. Sequencing was performed on blood. These receptors all come from a man aged 18-30 years in good health.

V and J are TRBV19 and TRBJ1-5; a weak D match, TRBD1 (5 bases). The germline V gene encodes CDR1 LNHDA and CDR2 SQIVND (reference sequence). The CDR3 is 14 residues long. Trimming cost V 5 bases and J 8 bases, with 16 bases left between them. DNA of the CDR3: TGTGCCAGTAGTCCCTGGGCCAGGGACGAGCCCCAGCATTTT. Translation: CASSPWARDEPQHF.

This chain joins TRBV7-9 and TRBJ2-7; tentative D call: TRBD1 (6 bases). Trimming stripped 4 bases from V and 1 base from J, with 11 bases between. Per the germline V gene, CDR1 is SEHNR and CDR2 is FQNEAQ (reference sequence). There are 14 residues in the CDR3. The CDR3 loop is CASSSQTGSYEQYF. In DNA form, the CDR3 reads TGTGCCAGCAGCTCCCAGACAGGATCCTACGAGCAGTACTTC.

The rearrangement links TRBV25-1 to TRBJ2-1, with 10 bases identical to TRBD2. The CDR3 consists of 15 residues. Germline V gene lookup returns CDR1 MGHDK and CDR2 SYGVNS. V trimming: 6 bases; J trimming: 2 bases; junction bases outside the gene matches: 4. Here the CDR3 reads CASSTSGVTYNEQFF. CDR3 DNA: TGTGCCAGCAGCACTAGCGGGGTGACCTACAATGAGCAGTTCTTC.

The V and J genes are TRBV7-8 and TRBJ2-7; 9 positions match TRBD1. The CDR3 extends over 13 amino acids. Trimming cost V 8 bases and J 6 bases; bases outside gene matches: 8. The germline V gene has CDR1 SGHVS and CDR2 FQNEAQ. CDR3 in DNA: TGTGCCAGCCTGGAAGGACAGGGGTCCGAGCAGTACTTC. This translates into CASLEGQGSEQYF. Using reference TRBV7-8 and TRBJ2-7 for the parts outside the CDR3, the full variable domain is GAGVSQSPRYKVAKRGQDVALRCDPISGHVSLFWYQQALGQGPEFLTYFQNEAQLDKSGLPSDRFFAERPEGSVSTLKIQRTQQEDSAVYLCASLEGQGSEQYFGPGTRLTVT.

The CDR3 DNA sequence: TGTGCCAGCAGTTACTCAGGTCCCACTGAAGCTTTCTTT. This gives the protein CASSYSGPTEAFF. The chain is built from TRBV6-5 and TRBJ1-1, with D uncertain. V lost 0 bases and J lost 4, with 6 bases in between. The CDR3 spans 13 residues. Germline CDR1 reads MNHEY; CDR2 reads SVGAGI.

J is TRBJ2-2 and V is TRBV2; possibly TRBD1 or TRBD2 for D (5 bases each). Trimming removed 8 bases from V and 1 base from J, with 17 bases in between. The CDR3 is 16 residues long. Germline-derived CDR1 and CDR2 are SNHLY and FYNNEI. The chain's CDR3 is CASRGRARGNTGELFF. The CDR3 DNA reads TGTGCCAGCCGGGGACGGGCACGGGGGAACACCGGGGAGCTGTTTTTT.

The V call is TRBV6-1, the J call TRBJ1-1; 11 nucleotides match TRBD1. Looked up from germline, CDR1 is MNHNS and CDR2 is SASEGT. The V segment lost 7 bases and the J segment 1 base; nucleotides outside the gene matches: 8. The CDR3 is 16 residues long. The CDR3 DNA follows: TGTGCCAGCAATGATGGACAGGGGGCGCGGAACACTGAAGCTTTCTTT. Translation: CASNDGQGARNTEAFF.

The genes are TRBV7-8 and TRBJ2-7, with a possible D match to TRBD1 (5 bases). The ends were cut back, 5 bases at V and 3 bases at J, with 14 bases in the middle. This CDR3 region has 14 residues. CDR1 and CDR2 from the germline V gene are SGHVS and FQNEAQ. CDR3 region: CASSLQTVNYEQYF. DNA of the CDR3: TGTGCCAGCAGCCTACAGACAGTAAACTACGAGCAGTACTTC.

The chain is built from TRBV20-1 and TRBJ1-2; D call uncertain. V gave up 3 bases and J gave up 0 bases, with 11 bases separating them. Germline CDR1 and CDR2: DFQATT and SNEGSKA (reference sequence). The CDR3 totals 14 residues. The CDR3 DNA reads as TGCAGTGCTAGTTATGGCGCAACTAACTATGGCTACACCTTC. As protein: CSASYGATNYGYTF.

The V gene is TRBV4-1, the J gene TRBJ2-3, with D hard to call. V was clipped by 0 bases and J by 6 bases, with 10 bases between them. The CDR3 is 14 residues long. Germline lookup yields CDR1 MGHRA and CDR2 YSYEKL. The CDR3 spells CASSQDGPPDTQYF. The CDR3 DNA follows: TGCGCCAGCAGCCAAGATGGCCCGCCGGATACGCAGTATTTT.